This is a list of T cell receptor beta chains from one sample in a study of T-cell memory formation after mild COVID-19. Using its own MiXCR run on the 5' RACE reads, TCRdb lists one record per CDR3 protein. This table holds roughly 600,000 distinct CDR3 sequences, 18% found once. The sequenced material came from PBMCs or a T cell subset sorted from them (not recorded which). Receptors originate from an adult woman who had mild COVID-19 (a few samples of this study predate the infection). Cell type and time point are not known. The CDR3 runs from the conserved cysteine through the conserved F or W. The order of the fields is clone size, CDR3 length, D gene, V gene, J gene, CDR3 protein, CDR3 DNA. The D gene is left open where the match is weak. Expanded clones are given a class, and other clones once, few, many or no size at all.

size: -; length: 16; D: -; V: TRBV19; J: TRBJ1-2; CDR3: CASGGTYHRSNYGYTF; DNA: TGTGCCAGTGGGGGGACATATCATCGATCTAACTATGGCTACACCTTC
size: -; length: 13; D: -; V: TRBV4-2; J: TRBJ1-6; CDR3: CASSPKRSSPLHF; DNA: TGTGCCAGCAGCCCCAAGCGAAGCTCACCCCTCCACTTT
size: -; length: 16; D: TRBD2; V: TRBV9; J: TRBJ2-1; CDR3: CASSVGGPAGANEQFF; DNA: TGTGCCAGCAGCGTAGGAGGACCCGCGGGAGCTAATGAGCAGTTCTTC
size: -; length: 16; D: TRBD1; V: TRBV7-6; J: TRBJ2-7; CDR3: CASSSNPGTGPYEQYF; DNA: TGTGCCAGCAGCTCCAACCCTGGGACAGGACCCTACGAGCAGTACTTC
size: few; length: 15; D: -; V: TRBV9; J: TRBJ2-3; CDR3: CASSGNLGNTDTQYF; DNA: TGTGCCAGCAGCGGGAACTTGGGGAACACAGATACGCAGTATTTT
size: -; length: 15; D: -; V: TRBV9; J: TRBJ2-1; CDR3: CASSAEWRGPNEQSF; DNA: TGTGCCAGCAGTGCTGAATGGCGGGGTCCCAATGAGCAGTCCTTC
size: -; length: 9; D: -; V: TRBV6-6; J: TRBJ1-3; CDR3: CGRGNTIYF; DNA: TGTGGTAGGGGAAACACCATATATTTT
size: -; length: 16; D: TRBD2; V: TRBV20-1; J: TRBJ2-3; CDR3: CSARRRGIRNTDTQYF; DNA: TGCAGTGCTAGAAGGCGGGGGATCCGGAACACAGATACGCAGTATTTT
size: -; length: 14; D: -; V: TRBV9; J: TRBJ2-2; CDR3: CASSPRLSTGELFF; DNA: TGTGCCAGCAGCCCTAGGTTGAGTACCGGGGAGCTGTTTTTT
size: -; length: 17; D: TRBD2; V: TRBV20-1; J: TRBJ2-5; CDR3: CSASGGGSFQVGETQYF; DNA: TGCAGTGCTAGTGGTGGCGGGAGCTTCCAAGTGGGAGAGACCCAGTACTTC
size: few; length: 16; D: TRBD2; V: TRBV4-2; J: TRBJ2-2; CDR3: CASSQEPRGGTGELFF; DNA: TGTGCCAGCAGCCAAGAACCTCGGGGGGGCACCGGGGAGCTGTTTTTT
size: few; length: 18; D: -; V: TRBV7-2; J: TRBJ1-6; CDR3: CASSLPADALSYNSPLHF; DNA: TGTGCCAGCAGCTTACCCGCGGACGCCCTCTCCTATAATTCACCCCTCCACTTT
size: few; length: 16; D: -; V: TRBV6-5; J: TRBJ2-2; CDR3: CASSYSAGRITGELFF; DNA: TGTGCCAGCAGTTACTCGGCGGGGCGGATCACCGGGGAGCTGTTTTTT
size: few; length: 17; D: -; V: TRBV9; J: TRBJ1-2; CDR3: CASSRPRVVDNNYGYTF; DNA: TGTGCCAGCAGCAGACCGCGAGTTGTGGACAATAACTATGGCTACACCTTC
size: many; length: 15; D: -; V: TRBV6-5; J: TRBJ2-4; CDR3: CASSSPGQGINIQYF; DNA: TGTGCCAGCAGCTCCCCGGGGCAGGGGATAAACATTCAGTACTTC
size: few; length: 13; D: -; V: TRBV11-3; J: TRBJ2-2; CDR3: CASSSRLAGELFF; DNA: TGTGCCAGCAGCTCCAGACTAGCCGGGGAGCTGTTTTTT
size: -; length: 15; D: TRBD1; V: TRBV24-1; J: TRBJ2-7; CDR3: CATSDPRQGNYEQYF; DNA: TGTGCCACCAGTGACCCGAGACAGGGCAACTACGAGCAGTACTTC
size: -; length: 12; D: -; V: TRBV7-2; J: TRBJ2-1; CDR3: CASSLETGQQFF; DNA: TGTGCCAGCAGCTTAGAGACAGGCCAGCAGTTCTTC
size: -; length: 16; D: -; V: TRBV5-1; J: TRBJ2-1; CDR3: CASSLGANRVVNEQFF; DNA: TGCGCCAGCAGCTTGGGAGCAAATCGGGTAGTGAATGAGCAGTTCTTC
size: few; length: 14; D: -; V: TRBV3-1; J: TRBJ2-7; CDR3: CASSLQGISYEQYF; DNA: TGTGCCAGCAGCCTCCAGGGGATCTCCTACGAGCAGTACTTC
size: -; length: 17; D: -; V: TRBV9; J: TRBJ2-3; CDR3: CASRVAGGDRSTDTQYF; DNA: TGTGCCAGCAGAGTAGCAGGGGGGGACAGGAGCACAGATACGCAGTATTTT
size: -; length: 16; D: -; V: TRBV20-1; J: TRBJ1-4; CDR3: CSARDRGGTTNEKLFF; DNA: TGCAGTGCTAGAGATCGGGGGGGAACAACTAATGAAAAACTGTTTTTT
size: -; length: 13; D: TRBD2; V: TRBV18; J: TRBJ2-7; CDR3: CANSAGGKYEQYF; DNA: TGTGCCAACTCAGCGGGGGGGAAGTACGAGCAGTACTTC
size: few; length: 15; D: TRBD1; V: TRBV5-1; J: TRBJ2-1; CDR3: CASSMGQGAPNEQFF; DNA: TGCGCCAGCAGCATGGGACAGGGGGCCCCCAATGAGCAGTTCTTC